Sequencing of this T cell receptor (beta chain) was carried out in a study of naive and memory T cell subsets listed by TCRdb under 2017. About the investigation overall: The study applied an open-source, UMI-based TCR alpha and beta sequencing pipeline to sorted naive and memory peripheral blood T cell subsets. The results of the functional CMV T cell responses matched the IgG serology results in every case. RNA was DNase-treated and reverse transcribed with TCR constant-region primers, mostly using SuperScript III. The full study reports these points: Naive repertoires, especially CD8, contained a few larger clonotypes, possibly memory cells re-expressing CD45RA. RNA-based TCR counts may be affected by expression changes linked to T cell activation and differentiation. A clonotype was defined as a single alpha or beta chain sequence rather than as a paired alpha/beta receptor. In both CD4 and CD8 cells, the Gini index increased while Shannon and inverse Simpson diversity decreased from naive through CM, EM and EMRA. The abundance of TCRs followed a power law with an exponent that differed between naive and memory subsets yet stayed consistent across the three individuals. Following error correction, more than 90% of naive TCR sequences occurred only once, which made naive abundance distributions much steeper than those of memory subsets. The repertoire findings for the naive and memory subsets could not be validated against a ground truth because none was available.

Receptor amplification or capture employed UMI-ligation and nested PCR. An equimolar mix of two oligonucleotides covering both TRBC1 and TRBC2 was used as the beta constant-region primer. The ligated cDNA went through four rounds of PCR with nested alpha and beta constant-region primers together with the SP2 primer. A single-stranded oligonucleotide carrying the SP2 primer and a 12-nucleotide UMI was ligated to the 3' end of the cDNA by T4 RNA ligase 1. Incubation of the ligation reaction was carried out at 16 degrees C for 20-24 hours. PCR2 was typically run as a SYBR Green qPCR and stopped at a predetermined threshold to prevent over-amplification. Apart from the first purification, every purification step used Agencourt AMPure XP magnetic beads. Libraries were quantified by Qubit and checked on a TapeStation, with a main peak expected near 650 bp. Pooled libraries were sequenced on an Illumina MiSeq using v2 2x251 paired-end kits, and typically about 1-2.3 million reads were obtained per sample. Each sample was pooled at about 4 nM, and about 4.5-7.5% PhiX was included to help cluster recognition. The published analysis was carried out like this. Using tag matching that tolerated one base-pair mismatch, Decombinator assigned V and J genes to FASTQ reads that had been processed by Demultiplexor. By using UMIs, Collapsinator corrected both sequencing errors and the frequency errors caused by PCR heterogeneity. CDR3Translator translated TCRs and extracted CDR3s from the conserved cysteine to the FGXG phenylalanine, flagging non-productive sequences. Gini, Shannon entropy and inverse Simpson indices were calculated on repertoires that had been subsampled to equal numbers of UMI-defined TCRs. Within the linear range, a power law was fitted to clonotype abundance distributions using maximum likelihood. When run on a single naive CD8 sample, MIGEC and the pipeline yielded similar UMI counts, similar unique TCR numbers and similar clonal distributions. One analysis removed from the naive repertoire any naive TCRs that were also present in any memory subset from the same donor. A set of 7,322 CMV-associated CDR3 sequences, compiled from VDJdb and a published dataset, was used to search the repertoires. TCRdb reworked the public reads: Q25 trimming with fastp, MiXCR clone assembly, productive beta chains retained. Each entry is one CDR3 protein sequence, shown with its most common DNA and genes. The V and J calls shown here were made by TCRdb, not taken from the authors' results. The sample includes approximately 140,000 distinct CDR3 sequences, with approximately 22% observed a single time. The top ten constitute 0.11% of the sample.

According to the germline V gene, CDR1 reads SGHVS and CDR2 reads FQNEAQ. V trim: 1 base; J trim: 5 bases; unmatched bases: 9. The CDR3 numbers 16 residues from cysteine through phenylalanine. Of all the DNA, just the CDR3 is kept, 48 bases in frame from base 1. TCR alpha and beta chain libraries were amplified separately from the second PCR step onward. The CMV status of each donor was determined by measuring IFNgamma production from CD4+ T cells after fresh PBMCs had been stimulated overnight with CMV viral lysate. CD4 T cells were positively selected using Miltenyi beads, after which CD8 T cells were positively selected from the CD4-negative fraction. After staining for CD3, CD4, CD8, CD45RA, CD27 and a live/dead dye, cells were sorted on a BD Aria II into four subsets based on CD45RA and CD27. Blood was obtained from three healthy volunteers, and the blood from each volunteer was fractionated into CD4 and CD8 T cells and subsequently into four differentiation subsets. About 120 ml of peripheral blood was drawn per donor, and PBMC were isolated by Ficoll-Paque PLUS density-gradient centrifugation. Sorted cells were lysed in RLT buffer, after which RNA was extracted using a Qiagen RNeasy kit and stored at -80 degrees C.

In regard to this clonotype: Its antigen has not been determined. The record has no base qualities; no much larger clone is one base away.

The sequencing sample was made of naive CD4+ T cells from blood. Explained via the paper, the cell subset or site label denotes: naive T cells, CD45RA high CD27+. The chain joins TRBV7-8 to TRBJ2-5, with 8 bases aligning to TRBD2. This TCR came from a human donor in good health. The nucleotide sequence reads as follows: TGTGCCAGCAGCTTAGTGGGGAGTACGGGGGGGGAGACCCAGTACTTC. Its product reads: CASSLVGSTGGETQYF.